The present TCR beta chain was sequenced within a study of T cells in localized non-small cell lung cancer. The ends lost 3 bases at V and 7 bases at J; junction bases unmatched: 3. The CDR3 runs 14 residues. Per germline, CDR1 KGHSH and CDR2 LQKENI. TCRdb's table, derived via immunoSEQ multiplex PCR, lists solely in-frame clones and lacks some. Among around 140,000 clones listed, 70% to 90% were seen once. V is TRBV18 and J is TRBJ1-3; 10 nucleotides match TRBD1. The sample consisted of peripheral blood, taken before any cancer treatment. This receptor was taken from a female donor aged 60 or older with stage I lung adenocarcinoma. As DNA, the CDR3 is TGTGCCAGCTCACCCCTGGACAGGGGGAACACCATATATTTT. Protein sequence: CASSPLDRGNTIYF. Supplemented by reference TRBV18 and TRBJ1-3, the full variable domain reads NAGVMQNPRHLVRRRGQEARLRCSPMKGHSHVYWYRQLPEEGLKFMVYLQKENIIDESGMPKERFSAEFPKEGPSILRIQQVVRGDSAAYFCASSPLDRGNTIYFGEGSWLTVV.